This entry features one T cell receptor (beta chain) sequence. The sample holds one count of this clone. This clone's antigen is unknown. Per-base qualities were not stored, and no clone one base away is much larger. V ends up 3 bases short and J 7 bases short, with an unmatched junction base count of 5. In the germline V gene (reference sequence), CDR1 corresponds to LNHDA and CDR2 to SQIVND. Including the terminal cysteine and phenylalanine, the CDR3 comprises 15 residues. Just the 45-base CDR3 DNA is kept, in frame starting at base 1. TCRbeta CDR3 regions were amplified from genomic DNA using the immunoSEQ Assay, a bias-controlled multiplex PCR. The paper's data handling went like this. The number of nucleated cells in each sample was estimated from the amplification of reference gene primers within the assay. To quantify the absolute abundance of each unique TCRbeta CDR3 rearrangement, sequence reads were collapsed and filtered. For each sample, productive Simpson clonality was calculated by taking the square root of Simpson's diversity index across productive rearrangements. TCRdb provides this immuneACCESS table in a form limited to in-frame rearrangements. Some clones are lacking; in checked studies, under half of them reflect an unresolved V gene, and why the rest are absent is not known. The V and J calls and the clone size are those of that table, but D and trimming were determined from the DNA. This sample gives some 200,000 clones in total; about four fifths of them show up just once. In total, the top ten clones hold approximately 1.3% of the sample.

This specimen belongs to a study of blood T cell repertoires in COVID-19 (dated by TCRdb to 2020 to 2021). Some background on the complete study: Collaborator samples came from the United States, Italy and Spain and covered acute and convalescent phases of COVID-19. The prospective study material was composed of cDNA or gDNA derived from T cells, B-cell-depleted T cells, or PBMCs. Deeply sampled blood TCRbeta repertoires from subjects exposed to, actively infected with, or recovered from COVID-19 were included in the dataset. The repertoires were made available in a free public database intended to serve as a resource for research on the immune response to SARS-CoV-2. Samples came from the ongoing ImmuneRACE study (first 160 participants) plus 1,254 subjects from 6 global collaborators. A de-identified subject ID, COVID-19 status, age in years and sex were almost always included in the sample metadata. HLA class I and class II types, where available, came from metadata supplied by the sample provider rather than from assay-based typing.

In the prospective study, participants were roughly 18 to 89 years old, resided in 24 geographic areas of the United States, and were enrolled through a virtual design. Cohort assignment in the prospective study relied on participant-reported clinical history from a screening survey and a study questionnaire. Mobile phlebotomists in the prospective study collected whole blood, serum and a nasopharyngeal or oropharyngeal swab from every participant. Prospective study participants could optionally give additional blood draws and questionnaires over an approximately two-month period. Blood samples from the prospective study were shipped frozen or at room temperature prior to DNA extraction. General study outcomes and caveats: The quantity of clinical and demographic metadata differed by source and by participant and was supplied without curation.

The clonotype was recovered from a woman in her forties with acute COVID-19. The material sequenced was PBMCs or T cells enriched from blood (not recorded which). The sequence is built from TRBV19 and TRBJ1-6; 8 central bases correspond to TRBD1. The nucleotides read TGTGCCAGTAGTATCCCAGGGGGCACGAATTCACCCCTCCACTTT. This gives the protein CASSIPGGTNSPLHF.